Sequencing of this T cell receptor beta chain was carried out in a study of cytomegalovirus exposure and HLA in healthy donors. Study in general: Early on, a data release was issued that held 80 million or so unique TCRs from HLA-typed donors.

The CDR3 extends over 15 amino acids. The PCR contained 60 Vbeta and 13 Jbeta primers. The repertoire was sequenced with immunoSEQ multiplex PCR; TCRdb's copy has only in-frame clones and lacks some. The table lists around 200,000 clones, around four fifths of them singletons. This receptor was identified in a man over 45 in good health and CMV-seronegative. V and J are TRBV21-1 and TRBJ2-6; the listed D gene, TRBD1, was not tested against the DNA. TRBV21-1 is given as a pseudogene. The sample taken for sequencing was PBMCs. CDR3 coding DNA: TGTGCCATCCATTTAAGACAGACTGGGGCCAACGTCCTGACTTTC. Translated, it gives CAIHLRQTGANVLTF.